This record covers a single TCR beta chain. This entry is derived from a study of blood T cell repertoires in COVID-19. Study overall: The United States, Italy and Spain supplied acute and convalescent COVID-19 samples. The analysed material was cDNA or gDNA that came from T cells, B-cell-depleted T cells, or PBMCs.

In the original processing: Amplification with reference gene primers provided the estimates of nucleated cell counts. Assay: immunoSEQ multiplex PCR; the TCRdb copy retains only in-frame clones and omits some. V and J calls plus clone size are reproduced from that table; the DNA served to infer D and trimming. Of 48,000 or so clones listed, 70% to 90% are singletons. This receptor was obtained from an older woman with acute or convalescent COVID-19. Source material: peripheral blood.

As DNA, the CDR3 is TGTGCCAGCAGTGAAGGTGGACAGGGAAGTGGCTACACCTTC. Its protein product is CASSEGGQGSGYTF. This rearrangement joins TRBV2 to TRBJ1-2; 8 bases are shared with TRBD1. Trimming at V came to 1 base and at J to 7 bases, leaving 5 bases not matched to a gene. Germline V gene sequence: CDR1 SNHLY, CDR2 FYNNEI. This CDR3 contains 14 residues.